The 18 T cell receptor beta chains listed next were all sequenced from one sample in a study of T cell responses to AZD1222 COVID-19 vaccine. The table came from immunoSEQ multiplex PCR; TCRdb's copy has only in-frame clones and leaves some out. The data hold 80,000 or so clones, with 92% observed a single time. The material sequenced was peripheral blood, taken 28 days after the second AZD1222 dose. Every receptor here comes from an adult who received the AZD1222 COVID-19 vaccine.

The chain joins TRBV7-8 to TRBJ2-5; the match to TRBD2 covers 11 bases. The germline V gene has CDR1 SGHVS and CDR2 FQNEAQ. The trim removed 2 bases at V and 1 base at J, leaving 3 bases unmatched. The CDR3 is made up of 16 amino acids. The CDR3 spells CASSLTGTSGQETQYF. CDR3 bases: TGTGCCAGCAGCTTAACCGGGACTAGCGGCCAAGAGACCCAGTACTTC.

The chain combines TRBV6-2 or TRBV6-3 with TRBJ1-2; D is ambiguous. This CDR3 contains 13 residues. Per germline, CDR1 MNHEY and CDR2 SVGEGT. Trimming removed 3 bases at V and 0 bases at J, with 5 bases between. The CDR3 region is CASSYEPNYGYTF. The CDR3 DNA is TGTGCCAGCAGTTATGAACCTAACTATGGCTACACCTTC.

J is TRBJ1-5 and V is TRBV6-5; the D gene is possibly TRBD1 (5 bases). The V gene lost 2 bases and the J gene lost 1 base, with 9 bases spanning the gap. Germline CDR1 is MNHEY and CDR2 is SVGAGI. This CDR3 has 15 residues. This CDR3 is CASSYERGSNQPQHF. The CDR3, as DNA: TGTGCCAGCAGTTACGAGAGGGGCAGCAATCAGCCCCAGCATTTT.

The gene calls are TRBV9 and TRBJ2-2, with TRBD1 identical over 8 bases. V was clipped by 7 bases and J by 1 base; unmatched bases: 6. Germline CDR1 and CDR2: SGDLS and YYNGEE. This CDR3 is 15 amino acids long. The DNA for the CDR3 is TGTGCCAGCGGATTGACAGGGGAGAACACCGGGGAGCTGTTTTTT. It codes for CASGLTGENTGELFF.

The chain recombines TRBV30 with TRBJ2-2; D ambiguous. V dropped 2 bases and J dropped 6 bases, with 13 bases sitting between them. This CDR3 has 14 residues. Germline lookup yields CDR1 GTSNPN and CDR2 SVGIG (reference sequence). The CDR3 is CAWSPKSFSGELFF. The CDR3 region has the DNA TGTGCCTGGAGTCCAAAATCCTTTTCCGGGGAGCTGTTTTTT.

The rearrangement uses TRBV4-1 and TRBJ1-4; possibly TRBD1 for D (5 bases). The CDR3 extends over 14 amino acids. The germline CDR1 and CDR2 sequences are MGHRA and YSYEKL. V lost 4 bases and J lost 7, with 13 bases in between. In nucleotides, the CDR3 is TGCGCCAGCAGCCTAACCTCAGGGTCTGAAAAACTGTTTTTT. This codes for CASSLTSGSEKLFF.

V gene TRBV19 combines with J gene TRBJ1-5; no clear D. The CDR3 length is 14 residues. The V end was cut by 5 bases, the J end by 7 bases, with 15 bases between. Germline CDR1 LNHDA, CDR2 SQIVND (reference sequence). The CDR3 is CASSALGSYQPQHF. The CDR3 DNA reads as TGTGCCAGTAGTGCCTTGGGGTCGTACCAGCCCCAGCATTTT.

This chain joins TRBV29-1 and TRBJ2-7; D might be TRBD2 (7 bases). V was shortened by 3 bases and J by 7 bases, with 10 bases between the two germline ends. CDR1 SQVTM and CDR2 ANQGSEA come from the germline V gene. This CDR3 has 11 residues. In DNA, the CDR3 is TGCAGCGTTGAGGGGGGGCTAGAGCAGTACTTC. Amino acids: CSVEGGLEQYF.

The chain has TRBV5-3 and TRBJ1-1, with D hard to call. TRBV5-3 is sorted into the ORF group, with uncertain function. CDR3 length equals 11 residues. The ends were cut back, 6 bases at V and 3 bases at J, with 6 bases in the middle. In DNA, the CDR3 is TGTGCCAGAAATAAGTACACTGAAGCTTTCTTT. This codes for CARNKYTEAFF.

The genes are TRBV2 and TRBJ2-7; possible D gene TRBD2, 5 bases. CDR1 is SNHLY and CDR2 is FYNNEI in the germline V gene. V dropped 10 bases and J dropped 5 bases, with 9 bases sitting between them. CDR3 length: 10 amino acids. CDR3 amino acids: CATLGNEQYF. DNA for the CDR3: TGTGCCACCCTCGGGAACGAGCAGTACTTC.

For this clone: Other DNA sequences in this sample translate to the same CDR3. The chain joins TRBV18 to TRBJ1-1, with D perhaps matching TRBD1 (5 bases). The V end was cut by 5 bases, the J end by 4 bases, with 8 bases between. CDR1 and CDR2 (germline): KGHSH, LQKENI. CDR3 length: 12 residues. In DNA, the CDR3 is TGTGCCAGCTCAGGCGGGGGCACTGAAGCTTTCTTT. This codes for CASSGGGTEAFF.

The chain is built from TRBV7-2 and TRBJ2-1; no clear D gene. V shed 2 bases and J shed 0 bases, with 8 bases lying between them. Germline CDR1 reads SGHTA; CDR2 reads FQGNSA. The CDR3 contains 15 residues. The CDR3 DNA reads TGTGCCAGCAGCTTATCGCTCAGCTCCTACAATGAGCAGTTCTTC. Translated: CASSLSLSSYNEQFF.

This clone has a handful of counts. This chain uses TRBV6-1 with TRBJ1-5; D remains unclear. The germline gives CDR1 MNHNS, CDR2 SASEGT. CDR3 length: 11 amino acids. V was clipped by 3 bases and J by 9 bases, with 6 bases between them. CDR3 in amino acids: CASSDTRPQHF. CDR3 sequence (DNA): TGTGCCAGCAGTGATACCCGGCCCCAGCATTTT.

This chain connects TRBV28 to TRBJ2-1, with TRBD2 matching 11 bases. The CDR3 length is 15 residues. V was pared by 5 bases and J by 9 bases, with 9 bases of the junction left unmatched. Germline V gene sequence: CDR1 MDHEN, CDR2 SYDVKM. DNA of the CDR3: TGTGCCAGCAGTCGTACTAGCGGGAGATGGGGTGAGCAGTTCTTC. Translating it yields CASSRTSGRWGEQFF.

The chain couples TRBV3-1 (or the pseudogene TRBV3-2) to TRBJ2-7; the D gene is possibly TRBD2 (6 bases). The germline V gene has CDR1 LGHDT and CDR2 YNNKEL (reference sequence). This CDR3 region has 15 residues. V was trimmed by 1 base and J by 3 bases, leaving 13 bases between them. Here the CDR3 reads CASSQVGASDYEQYF. CDR3 DNA: TGTGCCAGCAGCCAAGTCGGGGCTAGCGACTACGAGCAGTACTTC.

The chain joins TRBV6-2 or TRBV6-3 to TRBJ2-3, with TRBD1 as a possible D gene (5 bases). Germline V gene data show CDR1 as MNHEY and CDR2 as SVGEGT. V was trimmed by 1 base and J by 4 bases, leaving 15 bases between them. The CDR3 has 16 amino acids. For the CDR3, the DNA is TGTGCCAGCAGTTACTTCGGACACGGTTCCGCAGATACGCAGTATTTT. Translating it yields CASSYFGHGSADTQYF.

The chain is built from TRBV7-3 and TRBJ2-2, with D uncertain. The CDR3 has 14 amino acids. Trimming removed 4 bases from V and 0 bases from J, with 6 bases in between. Per germline, CDR1 SGHTA and CDR2 FQGTGA. The CDR3 region has the DNA TGTGCCAGCAGCTCCACTACGAACACCGGGGAGCTGTTTTTT. It encodes CASSSTTNTGELFF.

V and J are TRBV5-4 and TRBJ2-5; 7 nucleotides line up with TRBD2. Germline V CDR1 and CDR2: SGHNT, YYREEE (reference sequence). CDR3 length: 15 residues. V gave up 4 bases and J gave up 5 bases; unmatched junction bases: 11. The CDR3 loop is CASSGGGGGTETQYF. DNA of the CDR3: TGTGCCAGCAGCGGGGGGGGTGGCGGGACTGAGACCCAGTACTTC.